These T cell receptor beta chains were read from a single sample in a study of T cells in Graves' hyperthyroidism and ophthalmopathy. TCRdb re-called the multiplex PCR reads with MiXCR, one entry per CDR3 protein. The table records hundreds of thousands of distinct CDR3 sequences, about 15% of them present only once. The sample was blood. These TCRs come from a young woman with Graves' hyperthyroidism. CDR3s include the opening cysteine and the closing phenylalanine or tryptophan. The order of the fields is D gene, J gene, V gene, clone size, CDR3 protein, CDR3 DNA. The D gene is left open where the match is weak. Size values are once, few and many counts, or a class for expanded clones, and some rows have none.

d_gene: -; j_gene: TRBJ2-1; v_gene: TRBV7-2; abundance: few; CDR3aa: CASSFDRFSYNEQFF; CDR3nt: TGTGCCAGCAGCTTCGATCGATTCTCCTACAATGAGCAGTTCTTC
d_gene: -; j_gene: TRBJ2-1; v_gene: TRBV4-3; abundance: -; CDR3aa: CASSQEERKAYNEQFF; CDR3nt: TGCGCCAGCAGCCAAGAAGAGCGCAAAGCCTACAATGAGCAGTTCTTC
d_gene: -; j_gene: TRBJ2-7; v_gene: TRBV7-3; abundance: many; CDR3aa: CASSLTSGSVVEYEQYF; CDR3nt: TGTGCCAGCAGCTTAACATCAGGTAGTGTTGTCGAGTACGAGCAGTACTTC
d_gene: TRBD2; j_gene: TRBJ2-6; v_gene: TRBV10-3; abundance: many; CDR3aa: CAISPSGRPSGANVLTF; CDR3nt: TGTGCCATCAGCCCTAGCGGGCGACCGTCTGGGGCCAACGTCCTGACTTTC
d_gene: -; j_gene: TRBJ2-3; v_gene: TRBV6-1; abundance: many; CDR3aa: CASSSDPSYSSTDTQYF; CDR3nt: TGTGCCAGCAGTTCCGACCCCTCGTACTCTAGCACAGATACGCAGTATTTT
d_gene: -; j_gene: TRBJ2-1; v_gene: TRBV12-3/TRBV12-4; abundance: many; CDR3aa: CASSLRLSSYNEQFF; CDR3nt: TGTGCCAGCAGTTTAAGGCTGAGCTCCTACAATGAGCAGTTCTTC
d_gene: -; j_gene: TRBJ1-1; v_gene: TRBV11-1; abundance: -; CDR3aa: CASSLSEDTEAFF; CDR3nt: TGTGCCAGCAGTCTCTCAGAGGACACTGAAGCTTTCTTT
d_gene: TRBD1; j_gene: TRBJ2-5; v_gene: TRBV6-1; abundance: few; CDR3aa: CASSDRDRVVSHF; CDR3nt: TGTGCCAGCAGTGACCGGGACAGGGTCGTTTCCCACTTC
d_gene: TRBD2; j_gene: TRBJ2-1; v_gene: TRBV15; abundance: few; CDR3aa: CATSRALAGAGDNEQFF; CDR3nt: TGTGCCACCAGCAGAGCACTAGCGGGAGCCGGGGACAATGAGCAGTTCTTC
d_gene: -; j_gene: TRBJ2-7; v_gene: TRBV20-1; abundance: -; CDR3aa: CSASSYTPALPYEQYF; CDR3nt: TGCAGTGCTAGTTCCTACACTCCGGCGTTACCCTACGAGCAGTACTTC
d_gene: TRBD2; j_gene: TRBJ2-7; v_gene: TRBV29-1; abundance: many; CDR3aa: CSAMGLAVPYEQYF; CDR3nt: TGCAGCGCAATGGGACTAGCGGTCCCCTACGAGCAGTACTTC
d_gene: -; j_gene: TRBJ2-7; v_gene: TRBV27; abundance: few; CDR3aa: CASGDLRGNEQYF; CDR3nt: TGTGCCAGCGGAGACCTCAGGGGTAACGAGCAGTACTTC
d_gene: TRBD1; j_gene: TRBJ2-1; v_gene: TRBV12-3/TRBV12-4; abundance: many; CDR3aa: CASSYVGTAANSYNEQFF; CDR3nt: TGTGCCAGCAGTTACGTCGGGACAGCTGCGAACTCCTACAATGAGCAGTTCTTC
d_gene: -; j_gene: TRBJ2-1; v_gene: TRBV28; abundance: -; CDR3aa: CASSQLQRQANEQFF; CDR3nt: TGTGCCAGCAGTCAATTACAACGCCAAGCCAATGAGCAGTTCTTC
d_gene: TRBD1; j_gene: TRBJ2-1; v_gene: TRBV4-1; abundance: -; CDR3aa: CASSQRVRGLYHEQFF; CDR3nt: TGCGCCAGCAGCCAACGTGTCAGGGGGCTATATCATGAGCAGTTCTTC
d_gene: TRBD1; j_gene: TRBJ2-7; v_gene: TRBV20-1; abundance: -; CDR3aa: CSATPTGGFYEQYF; CDR3nt: TGCAGTGCTACGCCGACAGGGGGCTTTTACGAGCAGTACTTC
d_gene: TRBD2; j_gene: TRBJ2-5; v_gene: TRBV9; abundance: -; CDR3aa: CASSVVAGEGMGTQYF; CDR3nt: TGTGCCAGCAGCGTAGTAGCGGGGGAAGGGATGGGGACCCAGTACTTC
d_gene: TRBD2; j_gene: TRBJ2-7; v_gene: TRBV19; abundance: many; CDR3aa: CASSRGLSRYEQYF; CDR3nt: TGTGCCAGTAGCCGGGGACTATCTCGATACGAGCAGTACTTC
d_gene: -; j_gene: TRBJ2-6; v_gene: TRBV12-3/TRBV12-4; abundance: -; CDR3aa: CASSTTLSGANVLTF; CDR3nt: TGTGCCAGCAGTACTACCCTCTCTGGGGCCAACGTCCTGACTTTC
d_gene: TRBD2; j_gene: TRBJ2-3; v_gene: TRBV20-1; abundance: many; CDR3aa: CSARDLLAGGRISTDTQYF; CDR3nt: TGCAGTGCTAGAGATCTTCTAGCGGGAGGGCGGATTTCCACAGATACGCAGTATTTT
d_gene: -; j_gene: TRBJ2-1; v_gene: TRBV19; abundance: few; CDR3aa: CASSIAGTFNEQFF; CDR3nt: TGTGCCAGTAGTATAGCAGGGACGTTTAATGAGCAGTTCTTC
d_gene: -; j_gene: TRBJ2-7; v_gene: TRBV28; abundance: many; CDR3aa: CASRGAPYEQYF; CDR3nt: TGTGCCAGCAGGGGGGCCCCCTACGAGCAGTACTTC
d_gene: -; j_gene: TRBJ2-1; v_gene: TRBV12-3/TRBV12-4; abundance: many; CDR3aa: CASSSLDSSPFYNEQFF; CDR3nt: TGTGCCAGCAGCTCCCTCGACTCCTCCCCCTTTTACAATGAGCAGTTCTTC
d_gene: TRBD2; j_gene: TRBJ2-7; v_gene: TRBV4-3; abundance: few; CDR3aa: CASSQGLAGDSSYEQYF; CDR3nt: TGCGCCAGCAGCCAAGGGCTAGCGGGGGACAGCTCCTACGAGCAGTACTTC
d_gene: -; j_gene: TRBJ1-2; v_gene: TRBV7-9; abundance: few; CDR3aa: CASSFMRGWNYGYTF; CDR3nt: TGTGCCAGCAGCTTTATGCGGGGTTGGAACTATGGCTACACCTTC
d_gene: TRBD2; j_gene: TRBJ2-3; v_gene: TRBV28; abundance: many; CDR3aa: CASSHTSGSTDTQYF; CDR3nt: TGTGCCAGCAGTCATACTAGCGGAAGCACAGATACGCAGTATTTT
d_gene: TRBD1; j_gene: TRBJ2-5; v_gene: TRBV24-1; abundance: many; CDR3aa: CATSDGTGEVKTQYF; CDR3nt: TGTGCCACCAGTGATGGGACAGGGGAGGTGAAGACCCAGTACTTC
d_gene: -; j_gene: TRBJ1-6; v_gene: TRBV5-8; abundance: -; CDR3aa: CASSLGMGNSPLHF; CDR3nt: TGTGCCAGCAGCTTGGGAATGGGGAATTCACCCCTCCACTTT
d_gene: -; j_gene: TRBJ1-4; v_gene: TRBV7-3; abundance: few; CDR3aa: CASSLRFQRYEKLFF; CDR3nt: TGTGCCAGCAGCTTGAGATTTCAGCGATATGAAAAACTGTTTTTT
d_gene: -; j_gene: TRBJ2-7; v_gene: TRBV11-1; abundance: once; CDR3aa: CASSVRDLPDEQYF; CDR3nt: TGTGCCAGCAGCGTCCGGGACCTTCCCGACGAGCAGTACTTC
d_gene: TRBD2; j_gene: TRBJ2-4; v_gene: TRBV28; abundance: few; CDR3aa: CASTKTSGRPGPIQYF; CDR3nt: TGTGCCAGCACCAAGACTAGCGGGAGGCCCGGGCCCATTCAGTACTTC
d_gene: -; j_gene: TRBJ2-7; v_gene: TRBV5-1; abundance: -; CDR3aa: CASSHQGSEQYF; CDR3nt: TGCGCCAGCAGCCATCAGGGGAGCGAGCAGTACTTC
d_gene: -; j_gene: TRBJ1-2; v_gene: TRBV6-1; abundance: many; CDR3aa: CASSETGNYGYTF; CDR3nt: TGTGCCAGCAGTGAGACGGGTAACTATGGCTACACCTTC
d_gene: -; j_gene: TRBJ2-1; v_gene: TRBV12-3/TRBV12-4; abundance: many; CDR3aa: CASSLYLAGPNNEQFF; CDR3nt: TGTGCCAGCAGTTTATACCTGGCCGGACCTAACAATGAGCAGTTCTTC